These 7 T cell receptor beta chains were sequenced from one sample in a study of spatial heterogeneity in lung cancer. The time point denotes: sample taken at primary tumor resection. TCRdb ran MiXCR on the 5' RACE reads and lists one entry per CDR3 protein. This sample yields under 7,000 distinct CDR3 sequences, of which around an eighth are seen a single time; more than 15% belongs to the top ten. The material was lung tissue, obtained at surgery. These receptors all stem from a human donor with early-stage non-small cell lung cancer.

This clonotype was counted many times. As an off-target read in a library built for alpha chains, this beta chain has a frequency of little significance. The chain couples TRBV7-2 to TRBJ2-7; 9 positions agree with TRBD2. Unmatched junction bases numbered 4, after V lost 3 bases and J lost 4 bases. Germline assignment: CDR1 SGHTA and CDR2 FQGNSA. The length of the CDR3 is 14 residues. The CDR3 sequence: CASSLGLAVYEQYF. CDR3 nucleotides: TGTGCCAGCAGCTTGGGACTAGCTGTATACGAGCAGTACTTC.

This clonotype ranks as medium-sized. The library was prepared for alpha chains; this beta chain is a stray read, so its frequency means little. The V and J genes are TRBV30 and TRBJ1-5, with TRBD1 identical over 10 bases. Trimming cost V 0 bases and J 2 bases; bases outside gene matches: 10. The CDR3 covers 18 residues. Germline V gene data show CDR1 as GTSNPN and CDR2 as SVGIG (reference sequence). The CDR3 sequence is CAWSVGGWGTGGNQPQHF. CDR3 coding DNA: TGTGCCTGGAGTGTGGGTGGTTGGGGGACAGGGGGCAATCAGCCCCAGCATTTT.

This clonotype appeared many times. This beta chain was picked up by a library intended for alpha chains and is off target, so its count carries little meaning. This chain joins TRBV7-9 and TRBJ1-4; D is unclear. Germline-derived CDR1 and CDR2 are SEHNR and FQNEAQ (reference sequence). V was cut by 5 bases and J by 5 bases, with 15 bases left in between. CDR3 size: 15 residues. The CDR3 nucleotides read TGTGCCAGCAGCCCCCCCGGAAGCCTGAATGAAAAACTGTTTTTT. This gives the protein CASSPPGSLNEKLFF.

This clonotype has at least ten counts. This beta chain lies outside the target of a library built for alpha chains; its clone size means little. The chain recombines TRBV2 with TRBJ1-6; D call uncertain. Germline V lookup: CDR1 SNHLY, CDR2 FYNNEI. CDR3 length: 14 residues. The germline V and J ends were trimmed by 2 bases and 9 bases, with 11 bases remaining between them. The CDR3 nucleotides are TGTGCCAGCAGTGAATTACCGCTGGGTTCACCCCTCCACTTT. Its protein is CASSELPLGSPLHF.

This clonotype occurred many times. This beta chain is a stray read from a library made for alpha chains; its abundance is not meaningful. The genes are TRBV2 and TRBJ2-5; 8 bases align to TRBD1. The germline gives CDR1 SNHLY, CDR2 FYNNEI. V dropped 5 bases and J dropped 2; count of bases not matched to a gene: 7. The CDR3 is 15 residues long. The CDR3 nucleotides read TGTGCCAGCAGTCGAGAAGGACAGGGACAAGAGACCCAGTACTTC. Translating it yields CASSREGQGQETQYF.

This clonotype has only a few counts. For a library built for alpha chains, this beta chain is a stray read; little rests on its size. Written as DNA, the CDR3 is TGTGCCAGCAGCTTAACTAGCGGTACCTACGAGCAGTACTTC. Its protein is CASSLTSGTYEQYF. The chain uses TRBV11-2 and TRBJ2-7; TRBD2 matches at 8 bases. Trimming cost V 2 bases and J 2 bases; bases outside gene matches: 2. CDR1 is SGHAT and CDR2 is FQNNGV in the germline V gene. There are 14 residues in the CDR3. The variable domain in full, completed from reference TRBV11-2 and TRBJ2-7, reads EAGVAQSPRYKIIEKRQSVAFWCNPISGHATLYWYQQILGQGPKLLIQFQNNGVVDDSQLPKDRFSAERLKGVDSTLKIQPAKLEDSAVYLCASSLTSGTYEQYFGPGTRLTVT.

Note on this clonotype: This beta chain is an off-target read within a library intended for alpha chains, so its frequency means little. This chain links TRBV6-1 with TRBJ1-1, with 8 bases lining up with TRBD1. Unmatched junction bases numbered 10, after V lost 6 bases and J lost 7 bases. The CDR3 extends over 14 amino acids. Germline V lookup: CDR1 MNHNS, CDR2 SASEGT. CDR3 loop: CASSTRTGQGEAFF. The DNA for the CDR3 is TGTGCCAGCAGCACACGGACAGGACAGGGTGAAGCTTTCTTT.